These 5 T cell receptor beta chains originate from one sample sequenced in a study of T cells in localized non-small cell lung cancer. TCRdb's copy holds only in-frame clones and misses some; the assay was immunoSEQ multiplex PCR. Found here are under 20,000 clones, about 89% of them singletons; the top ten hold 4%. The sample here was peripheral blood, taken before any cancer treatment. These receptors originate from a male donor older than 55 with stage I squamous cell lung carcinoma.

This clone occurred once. CDR3: CASSRGQGAKNIQYF. CDR3 nucleotide sequence: TGTGCCAGTAGTAGGGGACAGGGGGCCAAAAACATTCAGTACTTC. The J gene is TRBJ2-4, the V gene TRBV19; 10 bases map to TRBD1. The length of the CDR3 is 15 residues. J lost 1 base, V lost 4 bases, and 1 base had no gene match. Looked up from germline, CDR1 is LNHDA and CDR2 is SQIVND (reference sequence).

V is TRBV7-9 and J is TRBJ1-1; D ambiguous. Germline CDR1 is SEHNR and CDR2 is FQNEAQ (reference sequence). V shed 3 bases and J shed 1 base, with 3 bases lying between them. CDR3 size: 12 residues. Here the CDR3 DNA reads TGTGCCAGCAGCTTCGGGAACACTGAAGCTTTCTTT. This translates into CASSFGNTEAFF.

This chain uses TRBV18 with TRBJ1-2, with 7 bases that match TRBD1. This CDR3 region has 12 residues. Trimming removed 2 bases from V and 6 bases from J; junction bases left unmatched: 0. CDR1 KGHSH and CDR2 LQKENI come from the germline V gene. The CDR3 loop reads CASSPTGDGYTF. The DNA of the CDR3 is TGTGCCAGCTCACCAACAGGGGATGGCTACACCTTC.

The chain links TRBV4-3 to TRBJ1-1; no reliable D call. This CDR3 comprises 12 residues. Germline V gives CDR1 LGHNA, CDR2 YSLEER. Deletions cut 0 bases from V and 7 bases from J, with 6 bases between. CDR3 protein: CASSQDNVEAFF. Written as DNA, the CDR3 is TGCGCCAGCAGCCAAGATAACGTTGAAGCTTTCTTT.

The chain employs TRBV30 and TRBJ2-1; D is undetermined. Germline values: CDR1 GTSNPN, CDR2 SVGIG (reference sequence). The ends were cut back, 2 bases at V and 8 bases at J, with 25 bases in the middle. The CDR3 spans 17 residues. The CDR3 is CAWSSVLTGQWEYEQFF. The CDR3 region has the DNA TGTGCCTGGAGTTCGGTGCTGACGGGCCAGTGGGAATATGAGCAGTTCTTC.